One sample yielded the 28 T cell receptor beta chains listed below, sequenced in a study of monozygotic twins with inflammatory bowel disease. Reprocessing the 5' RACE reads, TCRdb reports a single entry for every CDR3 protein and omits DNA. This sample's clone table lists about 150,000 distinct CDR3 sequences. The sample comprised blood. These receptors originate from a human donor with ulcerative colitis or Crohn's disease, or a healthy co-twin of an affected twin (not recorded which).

The CDR3 loop reads CASSSYALGTRVEQFF. The chain joins TRBV7-2 to TRBJ2-1; TCRdb outputs TRBD2, but without DNA this stays unchecked. Germline-derived CDR1 and CDR2 are SGHTA and FQGNSA. The CDR3 contains 16 residues.

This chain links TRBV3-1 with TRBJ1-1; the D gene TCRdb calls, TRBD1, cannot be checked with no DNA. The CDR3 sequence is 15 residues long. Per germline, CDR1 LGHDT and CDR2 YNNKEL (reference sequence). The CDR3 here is CASSHSPGGNTEAFF.

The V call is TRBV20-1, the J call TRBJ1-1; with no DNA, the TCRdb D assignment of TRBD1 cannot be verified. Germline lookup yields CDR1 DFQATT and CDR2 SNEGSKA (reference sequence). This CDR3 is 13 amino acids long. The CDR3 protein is CSARVLGETEAFF.

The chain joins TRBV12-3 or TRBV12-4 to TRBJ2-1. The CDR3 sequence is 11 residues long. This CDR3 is CASSPADEQFF.

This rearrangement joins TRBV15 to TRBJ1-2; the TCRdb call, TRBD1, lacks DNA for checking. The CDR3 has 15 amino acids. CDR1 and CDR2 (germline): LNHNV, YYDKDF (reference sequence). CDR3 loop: CATSRPRTGRYGYTF.

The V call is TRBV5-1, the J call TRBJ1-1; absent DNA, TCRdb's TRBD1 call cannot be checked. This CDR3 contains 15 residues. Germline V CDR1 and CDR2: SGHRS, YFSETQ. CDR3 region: CASSLDGRTNTEAFF.

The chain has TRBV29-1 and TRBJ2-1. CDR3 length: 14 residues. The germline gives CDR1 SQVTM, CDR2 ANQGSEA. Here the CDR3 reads CSVHYPNSYNEQFF.

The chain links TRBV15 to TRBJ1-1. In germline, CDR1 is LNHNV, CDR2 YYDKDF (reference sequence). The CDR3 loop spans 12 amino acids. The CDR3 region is CATSRSRTEAFF. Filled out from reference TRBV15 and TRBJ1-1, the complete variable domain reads DAMVIQNPRYQVTQFGKPVTLSCSQTLNHNVMYWYQQKSSQAPKLLFHYYDKDFNNEADTPDNFQSRRPNTSFCFLDIRSPGLGDTAMYLCATSRSRTEAFFGQGTRLTVV.

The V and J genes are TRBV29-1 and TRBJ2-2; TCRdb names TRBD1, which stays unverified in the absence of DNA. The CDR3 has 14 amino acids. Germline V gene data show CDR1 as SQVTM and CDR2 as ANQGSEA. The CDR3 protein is CSARPRASTGELFF.

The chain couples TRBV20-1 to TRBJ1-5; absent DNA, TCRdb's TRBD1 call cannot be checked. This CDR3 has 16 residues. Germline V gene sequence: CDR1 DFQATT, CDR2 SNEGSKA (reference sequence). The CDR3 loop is CSARRGTGVSNQPQHF.

CDR3 amino acids: CASSFWRTETQYF. The chain is built from TRBV12-3 or TRBV12-4 and TRBJ2-5. This CDR3 is built from 13 residues.

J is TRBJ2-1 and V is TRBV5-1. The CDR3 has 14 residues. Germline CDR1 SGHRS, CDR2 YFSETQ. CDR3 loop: CASSLRGFYNEQFF.

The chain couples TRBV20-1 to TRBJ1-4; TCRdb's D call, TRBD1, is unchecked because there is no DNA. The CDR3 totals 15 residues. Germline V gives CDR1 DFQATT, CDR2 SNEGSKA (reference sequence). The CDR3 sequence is CSAFWGPENNEKLFF.

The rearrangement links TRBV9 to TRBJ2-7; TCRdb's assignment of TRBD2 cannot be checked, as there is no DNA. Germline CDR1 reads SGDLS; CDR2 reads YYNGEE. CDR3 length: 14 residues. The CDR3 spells CASSPTGGIYEQYF.

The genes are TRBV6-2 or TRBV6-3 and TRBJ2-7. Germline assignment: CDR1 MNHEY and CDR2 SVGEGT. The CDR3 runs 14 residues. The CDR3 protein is CASSSYRPSYEQYF.

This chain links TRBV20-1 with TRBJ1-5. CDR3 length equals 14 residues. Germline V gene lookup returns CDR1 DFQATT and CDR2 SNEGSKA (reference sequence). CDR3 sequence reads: CSAALGYSNQPQHF.

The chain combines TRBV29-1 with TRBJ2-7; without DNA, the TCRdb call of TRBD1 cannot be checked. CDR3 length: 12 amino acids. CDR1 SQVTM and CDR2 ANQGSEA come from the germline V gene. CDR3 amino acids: CSVGQSKYEQYF.

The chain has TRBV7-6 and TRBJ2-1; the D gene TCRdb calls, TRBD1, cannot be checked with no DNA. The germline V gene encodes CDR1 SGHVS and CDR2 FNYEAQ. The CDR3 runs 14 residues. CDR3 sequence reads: CASSLPQGNNEQFF.

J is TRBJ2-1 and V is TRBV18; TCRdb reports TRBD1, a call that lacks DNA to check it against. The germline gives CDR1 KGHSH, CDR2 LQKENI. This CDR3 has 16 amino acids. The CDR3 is CASLFRQGERSNEQFF.

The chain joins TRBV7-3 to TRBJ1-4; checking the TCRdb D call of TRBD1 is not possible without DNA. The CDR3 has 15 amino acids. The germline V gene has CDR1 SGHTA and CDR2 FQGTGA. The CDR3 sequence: CASSLTGRSNEKLFF.

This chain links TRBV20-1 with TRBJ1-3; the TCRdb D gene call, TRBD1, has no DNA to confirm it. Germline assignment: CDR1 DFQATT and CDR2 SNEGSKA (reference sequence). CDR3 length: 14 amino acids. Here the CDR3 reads CSAWDSSVGNTIYF.

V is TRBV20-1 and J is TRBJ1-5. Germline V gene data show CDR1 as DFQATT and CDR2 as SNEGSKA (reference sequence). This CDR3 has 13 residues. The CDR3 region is CSARQFYNQPQHF.

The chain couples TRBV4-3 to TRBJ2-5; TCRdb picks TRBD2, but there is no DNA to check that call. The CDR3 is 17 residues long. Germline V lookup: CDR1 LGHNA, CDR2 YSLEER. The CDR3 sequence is CASSQESAGWGQETQYF.

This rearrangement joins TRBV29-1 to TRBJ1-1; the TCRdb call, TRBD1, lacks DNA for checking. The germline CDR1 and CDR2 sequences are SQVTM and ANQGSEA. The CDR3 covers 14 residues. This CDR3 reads CSVQGGYGDTEAFF.

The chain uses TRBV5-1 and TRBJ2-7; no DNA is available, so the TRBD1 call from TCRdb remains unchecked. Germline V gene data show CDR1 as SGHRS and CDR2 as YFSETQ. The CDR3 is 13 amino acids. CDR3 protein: CASRNEGSYEQYF.

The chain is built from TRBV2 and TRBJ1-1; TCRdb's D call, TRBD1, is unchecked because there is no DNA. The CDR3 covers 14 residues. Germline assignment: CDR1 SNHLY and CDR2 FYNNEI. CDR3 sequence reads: CASSRQGGNTEAFF.

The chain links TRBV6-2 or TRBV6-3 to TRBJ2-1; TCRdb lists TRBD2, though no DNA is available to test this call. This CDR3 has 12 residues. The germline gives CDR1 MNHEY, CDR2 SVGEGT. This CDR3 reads CASSQSGNEQFF.

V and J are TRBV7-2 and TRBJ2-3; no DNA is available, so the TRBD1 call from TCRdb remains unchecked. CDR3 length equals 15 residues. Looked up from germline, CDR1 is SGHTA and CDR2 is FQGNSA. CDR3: CASSWDRGQVDTQYF.